These T cell receptor beta chains were read from a single sample in a study of T cells in Graves' hyperthyroidism and ophthalmopathy. A single record per CDR3 protein comes from TCRdb applying MiXCR to the multiplex PCR reads. The table shows approximately 520,000 distinct CDR3 sequences, with roughly 24% occurring only once. What was sequenced was blood. The receptors were gathered from a young woman with Graves' ophthalmopathy. Each CDR3 is given with its conserved first and last residue. A D gene is named only where the DNA matches it firmly. Not every row has a clone size; where given, it reads once, few, many or a size class.

TRBV6-1	TRBJ1-5	-	15	few	TGTGCCAGCAGTGAGCGGACTGGGGGAGGTCAGCCCCAGCATTTT	CASSERTGGGQPQHF
TRBV20-1	TRBJ1-2	-	13	few	TGCAGTGCTAGAGATCCCAGAGACTATGGCTACACCTTC	CSARDPRDYGYTF
TRBV2	TRBJ2-3	-	16	-	TGTGCCAGCAGGGTTCGGGCGGTCCTTAGCACAGATACGCAGTATTTT	CASRVRAVLSTDTQYF
TRBV19	TRBJ2-7	-	14	many	TGTGCCAGTAGTACCATGACTCCTACCTACGAGCAGTACTTC	CASSTMTPTYEQYF
TRBV20-1	TRBJ2-7	TRBD2	14	-	TGCAGTGCTAGAGTTGATAGCGGGGTCTACGAGCAGTACTTC	CSARVDSGVYEQYF
TRBV6-5	TRBJ1-5	-	16	-	TGTGCCAGCAGTTACAAAACAGGTACTTTCAATCAGCCCCAGCATTTT	CASSYKTGTFNQPQHF
TRBV20-1	TRBJ1-5	-	14	many	TGCAGTGCTAGTTGGCATAGGTCGGATCAGCCCCAGCATTTT	CSASWHRSDQPQHF
TRBV28	TRBJ1-5	-	15	-	TGTGCCGGCTCAGACGGGACGAATAGCAATCAGCCCCAGCATTTT	CAGSDGTNSNQPQHF
TRBV15	TRBJ1-5	-	16	many	TGTGCCGCCAGGATGTTCGGGGGGGTTGGCAATCAGCCCCAGCATTTT	CAARMFGGVGNQPQHF
TRBV20-1	TRBJ1-5	-	12	few	TGCAGTGCTAGAGAGAGCGATCAGCCCCAGCATTTT	CSARESDQPQHF
TRBV5-1	TRBJ1-2	TRBD1	15	many	TGCGCCAGCCTACCCGGAGGGACAGGAGATTATGGCTACACCTTC	CASLPGGTGDYGYTF
TRBV5-6	TRBJ2-4	-	15	few	TGTGCCAGCAGCAGAAAGACAGGCATTAAAAACATTCAGTACTTC	CASSRKTGIKNIQYF
TRBV20-1	TRBJ2-7	-	14	-	TGCAGTGCTAGAGATGCCCGGGGGCTCTACGAGCAGTACTTC	CSARDARGLYEQYF
TRBV6-1	TRBJ2-4	TRBD2	15	few	TGTGCCAGCAGTGAAGGGACTAGCGGGGGATACATTAAGTACTTC	CASSEGTSGGYIKYF
TRBV6-1	TRBJ1-2	TRBD1	14	-	TGTGCCAGCAGTGTCCGGGACAGGGGGTATGGCTACACCTTC	CASSVRDRGYGYTF
TRBV7-8	TRBJ1-2	-	14	many	TGTGCCAGCAGCTTAAGGGAGGACAGCTATGGCTACACCTTC	CASSLREDSYGYTF
TRBV6-2/TRBV6-3	TRBJ2-2	-	15	many	TGTGCCAGCAGTTACCCCGGGACCCCCGTCGGGGAGCTGTTTTTT	CASSYPGTPVGELFF